The clone carrying this T cell receptor beta chain was found a few times. Some clones are missing from TCRdb's copy, which holds only in-frame ones; the method was immunoSEQ multiplex PCR. The table includes 35,000 or so clones, about 84% detected once. The sample is drawn from a study of blood T cell repertoires in COVID-19. Study at large: Sample material is recorded as cDNA or gDNA derived from T cells, B-cell-depleted T cells, or PBMCs.

Germline CDR1 and CDR2: LNHDA and SQIVND (reference sequence). CDR3 length: 11 amino acids. The V and J ends lost 4 bases and 9 bases respectively, with 10 bases between them. This sequence was found in a man at least 80 years old with active or convalescent COVID-19. The sample taken for sequencing was peripheral blood. The chain employs TRBV19 and TRBJ2-7; possibly TRBD1 for D (6 bases). CDR3 protein: CASSTDRRQYF. CDR3 coding DNA: TGTGCCAGTAGTACGGACAGACGGCAGTACTTC.